This T cell receptor beta chain originates from a study of blood T cell repertoires in COVID-19. Study-wide background: Acute and convalescent COVID-19 samples came from the United States, Italy and Spain.

Donors in Cohort 3 who had recovered were those with two negative PCRs, healthcare professional clearance, or resolution of their symptoms. The CDR3 has 14 amino acids. The germline V and J ends were trimmed by 2 bases and 5 bases, with 8 bases remaining between them. Germline values: CDR1 SGDLS, CDR2 YYNGEE. Only in-frame clones appear in the TCRdb table, and some are missing; sequencing was by immunoSEQ multiplex PCR. The sample has 190,000 or so clones; 87% are singletons. V gene TRBV9 combines with J gene TRBJ1-6; no clear D. The source material was PBMCs or T cells enriched from blood (not recorded which). The receptor comes from a woman in her 30s who had recovered from COVID-19. As DNA, the CDR3 is TGTGCCAGCAGCGTGAGGGTTGATAATTCACCCCTCCACTTT. Protein: CASSVRVDNSPLHF.